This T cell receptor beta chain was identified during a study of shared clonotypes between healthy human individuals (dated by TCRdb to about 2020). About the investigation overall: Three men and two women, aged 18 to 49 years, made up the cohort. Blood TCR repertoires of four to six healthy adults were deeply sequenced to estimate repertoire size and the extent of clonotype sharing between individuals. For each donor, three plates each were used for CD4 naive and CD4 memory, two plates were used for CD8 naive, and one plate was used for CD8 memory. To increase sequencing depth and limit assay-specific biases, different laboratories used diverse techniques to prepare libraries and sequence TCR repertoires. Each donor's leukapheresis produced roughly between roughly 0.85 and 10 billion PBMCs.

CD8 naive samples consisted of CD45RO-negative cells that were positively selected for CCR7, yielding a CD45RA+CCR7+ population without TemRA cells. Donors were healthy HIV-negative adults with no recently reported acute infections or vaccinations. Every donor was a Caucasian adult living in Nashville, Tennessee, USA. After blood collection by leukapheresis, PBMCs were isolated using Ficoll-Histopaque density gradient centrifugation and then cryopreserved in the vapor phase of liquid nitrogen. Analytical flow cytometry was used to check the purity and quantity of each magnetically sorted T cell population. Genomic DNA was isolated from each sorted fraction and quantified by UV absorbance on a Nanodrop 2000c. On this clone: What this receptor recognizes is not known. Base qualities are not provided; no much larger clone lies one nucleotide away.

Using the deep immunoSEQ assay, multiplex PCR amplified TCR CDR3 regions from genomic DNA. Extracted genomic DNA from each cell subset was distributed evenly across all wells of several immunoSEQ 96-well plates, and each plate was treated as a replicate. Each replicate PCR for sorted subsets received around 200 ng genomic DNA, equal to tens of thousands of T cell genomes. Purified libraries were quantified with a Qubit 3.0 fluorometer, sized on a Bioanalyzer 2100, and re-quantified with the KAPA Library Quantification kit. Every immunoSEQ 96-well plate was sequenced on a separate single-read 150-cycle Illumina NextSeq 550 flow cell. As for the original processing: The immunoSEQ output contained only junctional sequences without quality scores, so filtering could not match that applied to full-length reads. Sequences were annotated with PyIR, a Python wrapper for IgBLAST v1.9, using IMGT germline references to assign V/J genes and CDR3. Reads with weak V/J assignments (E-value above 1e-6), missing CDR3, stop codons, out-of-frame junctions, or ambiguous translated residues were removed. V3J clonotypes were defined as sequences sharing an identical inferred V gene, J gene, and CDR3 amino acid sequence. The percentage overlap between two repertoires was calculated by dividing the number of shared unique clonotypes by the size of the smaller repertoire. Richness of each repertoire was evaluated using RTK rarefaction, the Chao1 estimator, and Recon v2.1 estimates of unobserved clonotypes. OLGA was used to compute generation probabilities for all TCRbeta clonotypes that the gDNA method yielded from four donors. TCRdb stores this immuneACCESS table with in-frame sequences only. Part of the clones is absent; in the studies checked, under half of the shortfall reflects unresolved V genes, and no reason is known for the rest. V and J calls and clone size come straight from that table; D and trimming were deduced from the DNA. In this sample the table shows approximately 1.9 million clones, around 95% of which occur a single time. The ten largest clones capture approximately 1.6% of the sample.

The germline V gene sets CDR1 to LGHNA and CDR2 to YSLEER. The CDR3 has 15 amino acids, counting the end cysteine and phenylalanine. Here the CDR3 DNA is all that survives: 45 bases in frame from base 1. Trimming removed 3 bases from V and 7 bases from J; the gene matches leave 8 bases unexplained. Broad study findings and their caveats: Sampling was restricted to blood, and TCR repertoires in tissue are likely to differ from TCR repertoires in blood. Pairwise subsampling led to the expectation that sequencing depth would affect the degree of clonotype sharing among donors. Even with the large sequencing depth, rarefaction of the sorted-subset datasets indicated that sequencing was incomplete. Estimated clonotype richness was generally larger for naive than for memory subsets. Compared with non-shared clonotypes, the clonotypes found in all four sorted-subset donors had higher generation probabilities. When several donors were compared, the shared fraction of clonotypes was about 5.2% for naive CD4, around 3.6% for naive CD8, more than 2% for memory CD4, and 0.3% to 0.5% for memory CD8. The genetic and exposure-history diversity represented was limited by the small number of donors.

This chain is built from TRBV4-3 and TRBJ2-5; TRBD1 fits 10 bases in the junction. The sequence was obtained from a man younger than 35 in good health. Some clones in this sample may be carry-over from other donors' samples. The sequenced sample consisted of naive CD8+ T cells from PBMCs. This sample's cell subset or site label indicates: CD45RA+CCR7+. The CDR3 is CASSQRTGGPRTQYF. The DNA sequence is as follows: TGCGCCAGCAGCCAGCGGACAGGGGGTCCCAGGACCCAGTACTTC.